This is a list of T cell receptor beta chains from one sample in a study of blood T cell repertoires in COVID-19. Assay used: immunoSEQ multiplex PCR; TCRdb lists only in-frame clones, some missing. The sample yields under 250,000 clones, approximately 84% seen once. The sample comprised PBMCs or T cells enriched from blood (not recorded which). Every receptor here comes from a man in his sixties who had recovered from COVID-19. CDR3s include the opening cysteine and the closing phenylalanine or tryptophan. Each record gives: V gene, CDR3 protein.

v_gene: TRBV11-2; CDR3aa: CASSREIDTEAFF
v_gene: TRBV19; CDR3aa: CASSTQGAQPQHF
v_gene: TRBV7-2; CDR3aa: CASSLRAGVYETQYF
v_gene: TRBV2; CDR3aa: CASSRAGAYNEQFF
v_gene: TRBV27; CDR3aa: CASSLRGGGGYTF
v_gene: TRBV3-1/TRBV3-2; CDR3aa: CASSPTAHGTLAYEQYF
v_gene: TRBV7-2; CDR3aa: CASGGGRGPQETQYF
v_gene: TRBV14; CDR3aa: CASSQGDRAPQGANVLTF
v_gene: TRBV7-9; CDR3aa: CASSSPTGRTDGYTF
v_gene: TRBV11-3; CDR3aa: CASSPGDSYNSPLHF
v_gene: TRBV24-1; CDR3aa: CATSDLRGYGYTF
v_gene: TRBV7-2; CDR3aa: CASSSTPAGHVQTDTQYF
v_gene: TRBV7-9; CDR3aa: CASSLVRPGLDGELFF
v_gene: TRBV13; CDR3aa: CASSLISYNSPLHF
v_gene: TRBV6-5; CDR3aa: CASRRQGSNYGYTF
v_gene: TRBV6-6; CDR3aa: CASSYSGGDTEAFF